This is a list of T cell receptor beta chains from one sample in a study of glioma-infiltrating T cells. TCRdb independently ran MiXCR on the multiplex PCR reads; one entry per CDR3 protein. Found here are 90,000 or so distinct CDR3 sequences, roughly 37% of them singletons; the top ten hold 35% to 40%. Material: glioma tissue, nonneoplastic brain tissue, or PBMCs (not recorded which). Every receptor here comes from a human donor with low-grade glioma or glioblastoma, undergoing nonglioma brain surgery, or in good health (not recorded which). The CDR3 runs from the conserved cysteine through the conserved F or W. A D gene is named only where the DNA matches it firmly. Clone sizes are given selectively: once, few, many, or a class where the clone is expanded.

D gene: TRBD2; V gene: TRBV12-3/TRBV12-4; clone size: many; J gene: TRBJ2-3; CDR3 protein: CASSSRTSASTDTQYF; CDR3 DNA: TGTGCCAGCAGTTCCCGGACTAGCGCTAGCACAGATACGCAGTATTTT
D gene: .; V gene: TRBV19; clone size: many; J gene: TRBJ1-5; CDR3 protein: CASSPDRGGQRKYNQPQHF; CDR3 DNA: TGTGCCAGTAGTCCCGATCGCGGAGGACAGCGGAAATACAATCAGCCCCAGCATTTT
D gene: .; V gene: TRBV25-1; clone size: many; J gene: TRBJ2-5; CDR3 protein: CASSPPGQPRTQYF; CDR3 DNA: TGTGCCAGCAGTCCCCCCGGACAGCCCCGGACCCAGTACTTC
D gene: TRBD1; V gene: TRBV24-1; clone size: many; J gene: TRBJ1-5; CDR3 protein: CATSVGQGAYQPQHF; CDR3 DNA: TGTGCCACCAGTGTGGGACAGGGGGCTTATCAGCCCCAGCATTTT
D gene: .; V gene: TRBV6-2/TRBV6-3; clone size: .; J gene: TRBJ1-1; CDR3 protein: CTSSTPGRMKTTETFF; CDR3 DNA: TGTACCAGCTCCACCCCGGGGCGGATGAAGACCACTGAAACTTTCTTT
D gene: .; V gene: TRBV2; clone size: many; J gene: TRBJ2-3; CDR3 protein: CAIPHTDTQYF; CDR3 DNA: TGTGCCATCCCCCACACAGATACGCAGTATTTT
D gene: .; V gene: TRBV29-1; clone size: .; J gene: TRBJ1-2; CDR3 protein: CSVYDRHPLYGYTF; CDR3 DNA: TGCAGCGTTTATGACAGACACCCTCTCTATGGCTACACCTTC
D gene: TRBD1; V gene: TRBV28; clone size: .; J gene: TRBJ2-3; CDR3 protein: CASSLFGTGKSTGTQYF; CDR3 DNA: TGTGCCAGCAGTCTGTTCGGGACAGGGAAAAGCACAGGTACGCAGTATTTT
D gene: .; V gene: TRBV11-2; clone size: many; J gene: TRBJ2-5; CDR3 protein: CASSLGGVVETQYF; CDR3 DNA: TGTGCCAGCAGCTTAGGCGGAGTAGTAGAGACCCAGTACTTC
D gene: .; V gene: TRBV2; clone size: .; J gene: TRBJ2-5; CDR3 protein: CARSGISQETQYF; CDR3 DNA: TGTGCCCGCAGTGGAATCTCTCAAGAGACCCAGTACTTC
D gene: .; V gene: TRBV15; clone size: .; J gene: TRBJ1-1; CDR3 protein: CATSGRPQRSLNTEAFF; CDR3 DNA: TGTGCCACCAGCGGAAGGCCCCAGCGATCCTTGAACACTGAAGCTTTCTTT
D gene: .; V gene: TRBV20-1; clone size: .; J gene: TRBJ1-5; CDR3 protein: CSARVSGKRKPHQHF; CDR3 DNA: TGCAGTGCTAGGGTGTCGGGAAAGCGCAAGCCGCACCAGCATTTT
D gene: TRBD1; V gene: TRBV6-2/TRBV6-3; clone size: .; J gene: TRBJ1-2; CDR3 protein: CASSQRTGRVDGYTF; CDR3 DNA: TGTGCCAGCAGTCAACGGACAGGGCGGGTTGATGGCTACACCTTC
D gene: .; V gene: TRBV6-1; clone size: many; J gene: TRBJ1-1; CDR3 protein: CASSSNTEAFF; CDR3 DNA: TGTGCCAGCAGTTCTAACACTGAAGCTTTCTTT
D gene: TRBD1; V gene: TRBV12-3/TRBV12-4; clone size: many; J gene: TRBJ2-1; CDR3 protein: CASSGRQGATEQFF; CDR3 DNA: TGTGCCAGCAGCGGTCGACAGGGAGCGACTGAGCAGTTCTTC
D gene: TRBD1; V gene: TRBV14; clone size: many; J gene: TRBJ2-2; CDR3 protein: CASSRRPYRGLAGELFF; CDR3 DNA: TGTGCCAGCAGCCGGCGCCCATACAGGGGATTGGCCGGGGAGCTGTTTTTT
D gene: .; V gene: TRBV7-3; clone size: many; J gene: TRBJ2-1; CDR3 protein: CASSLSDRGEQFF; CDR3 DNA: TGTGCCAGCAGCTTATCCGACAGAGGAGAGCAGTTCTTC
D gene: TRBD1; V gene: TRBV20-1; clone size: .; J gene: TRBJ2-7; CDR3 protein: CSATPGQGAWEQYF; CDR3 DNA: TGCAGTGCTACACCGGGACAGGGGGCTTGGGAGCAGTACTTC
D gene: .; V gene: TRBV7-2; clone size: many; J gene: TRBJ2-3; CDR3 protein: CASRPRSTDTQYF; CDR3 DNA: TGTGCCAGCAGACCCCGGAGCACAGATACGCAGTATTTT
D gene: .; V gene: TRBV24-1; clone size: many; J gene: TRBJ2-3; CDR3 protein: CATRSVTDTQYF; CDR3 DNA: TGTGCCACCAGATCCGTTACAGATACGCAGTATTTT